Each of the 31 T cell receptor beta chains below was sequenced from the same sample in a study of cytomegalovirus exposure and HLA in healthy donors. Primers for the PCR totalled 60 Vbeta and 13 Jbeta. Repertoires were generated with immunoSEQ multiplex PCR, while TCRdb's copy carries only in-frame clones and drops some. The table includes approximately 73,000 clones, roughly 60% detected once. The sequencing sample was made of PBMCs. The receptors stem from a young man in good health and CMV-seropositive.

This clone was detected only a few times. CDR3 nucleotide sequence: TGTGCCAGCAGCTCGACAGTTGGCTATGGCTACACCTTC. Amino acids: CASSSTVGYGYTF. The chain recombines TRBV7-8 with TRBJ1-2; D perhaps matches TRBD1 (5 bases). The length of the CDR3 is 13 residues. Trimming cost V 4 bases and J 4 bases, with 10 bases left between them. Per the germline V gene, CDR1 is SGHVS and CDR2 is FQNEAQ.

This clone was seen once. In DNA form, the CDR3 reads TGCGCCAGCAGCTGGACAGGGCAGAATGAAAAACTGTTTTTT. Translating gives CASSWTGQNEKLFF. This chain uses TRBV5-1 with TRBJ1-4, with 8 bases that match TRBD1. V shed 3 bases and J 5 bases; nucleotides not matched to a gene: 3. This CDR3 spans 14 amino acids. Germline assignment: CDR1 SGHRS and CDR2 YFSETQ.

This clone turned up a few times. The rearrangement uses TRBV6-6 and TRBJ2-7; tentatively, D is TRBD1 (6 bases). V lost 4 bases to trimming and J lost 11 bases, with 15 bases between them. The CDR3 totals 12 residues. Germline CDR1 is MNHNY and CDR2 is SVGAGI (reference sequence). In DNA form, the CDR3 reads TGTGCCAGCAGTTCCCTGGGGGCCTTGGAGTACTTC. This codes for CASSSLGALEYF.

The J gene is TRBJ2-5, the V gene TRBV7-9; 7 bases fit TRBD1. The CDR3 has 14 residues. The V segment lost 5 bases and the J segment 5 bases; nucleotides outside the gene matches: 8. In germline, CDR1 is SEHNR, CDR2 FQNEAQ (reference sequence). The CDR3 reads CASSQLTGRETQYF. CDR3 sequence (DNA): TGTGCCAGCAGCCAATTGACAGGGCGGGAGACCCAGTACTTC.

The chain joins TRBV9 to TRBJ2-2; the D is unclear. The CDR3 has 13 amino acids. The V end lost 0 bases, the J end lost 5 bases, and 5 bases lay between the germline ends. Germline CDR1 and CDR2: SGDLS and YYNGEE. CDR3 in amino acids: CASSVDRTGELFF. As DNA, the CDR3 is TGTGCCAGCAGCGTAGATAGAACCGGGGAGCTGTTTTTT.

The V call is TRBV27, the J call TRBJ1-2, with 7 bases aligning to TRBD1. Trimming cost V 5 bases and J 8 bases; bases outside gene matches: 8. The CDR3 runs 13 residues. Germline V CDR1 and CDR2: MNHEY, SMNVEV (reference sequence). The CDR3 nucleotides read TGTGCCAGCAGTACGACAGGGAGATGGGGCTACACCTTC. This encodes CASSTTGRWGYTF.

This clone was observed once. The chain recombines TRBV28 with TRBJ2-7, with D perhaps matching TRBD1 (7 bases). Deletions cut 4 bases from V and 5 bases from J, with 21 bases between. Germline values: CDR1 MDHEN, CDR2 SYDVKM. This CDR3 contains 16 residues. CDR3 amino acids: CASSYLIGGQGDEQYF. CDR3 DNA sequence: TGTGCCAGCAGTTACCTTATTGGAGGGCAGGGGGACGAGCAGTACTTC.

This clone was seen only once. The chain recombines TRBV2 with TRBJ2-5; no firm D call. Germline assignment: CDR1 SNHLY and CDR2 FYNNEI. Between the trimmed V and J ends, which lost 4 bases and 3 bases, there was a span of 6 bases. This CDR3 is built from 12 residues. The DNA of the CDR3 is TGTGCCAGCAGTGGACTCGAAGAGACCCAGTACTTC. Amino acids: CASSGLEETQYF.

The CDR3 DNA reads as TGTGCCATCAGTGAGTCAAGCGGGAGGGCAAGCGAGCAGTACTTC. Protein sequence: CAISESSGRASEQYF. The chain couples TRBV10-3 to TRBJ2-7, with TRBD2 matching over 10 bases. V shed 0 bases, J shed 6 bases, and the junction held 5 bases outside the gene matches. CDR3 length: 15 amino acids. Germline V gives CDR1 ENHRY, CDR2 SYGVKD.

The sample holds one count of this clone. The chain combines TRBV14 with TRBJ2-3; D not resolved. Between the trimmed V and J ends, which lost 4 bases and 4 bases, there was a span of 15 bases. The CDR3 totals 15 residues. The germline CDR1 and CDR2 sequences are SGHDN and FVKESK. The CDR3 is CASSPNNGLPDTQYF. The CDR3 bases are TGTGCCAGCAGCCCAAATAATGGCCTCCCAGATACGCAGTATTTT.

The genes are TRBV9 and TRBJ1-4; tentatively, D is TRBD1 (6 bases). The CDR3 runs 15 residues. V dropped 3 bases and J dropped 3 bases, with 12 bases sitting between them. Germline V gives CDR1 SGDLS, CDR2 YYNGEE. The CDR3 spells CASSDHREANEKLFF. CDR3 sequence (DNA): TGTGCCAGCAGCGACCACAGGGAAGCTAATGAAAAACTGTTTTTT. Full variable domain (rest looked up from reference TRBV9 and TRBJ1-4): DSGVTQTPKHLITATGQRVTLRCSPRSGDLSVYWYQQSLDQGLQFLIQYYNGEERAKGNILERFSAQQFPDLHSELNLSSLELGDSALYFCASSDHREANEKLFFGSGTQLSVL.

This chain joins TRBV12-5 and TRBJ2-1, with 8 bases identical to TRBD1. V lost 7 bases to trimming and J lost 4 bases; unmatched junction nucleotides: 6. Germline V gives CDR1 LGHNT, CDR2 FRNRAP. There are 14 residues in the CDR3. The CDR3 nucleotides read TGTGCTAGTGTTGGAGGACAGGGTTACAATGAGCAGTTCTTC. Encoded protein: CASVGGQGYNEQFF.

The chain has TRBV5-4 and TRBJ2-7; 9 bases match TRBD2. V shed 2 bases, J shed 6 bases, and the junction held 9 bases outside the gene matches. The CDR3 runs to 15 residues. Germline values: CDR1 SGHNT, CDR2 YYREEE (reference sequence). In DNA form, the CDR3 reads TGTGCCAGCAGCTTCGGTGCGGGGGGGCTGGGCGAGCAGTACTTC. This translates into CASSFGAGGLGEQYF.

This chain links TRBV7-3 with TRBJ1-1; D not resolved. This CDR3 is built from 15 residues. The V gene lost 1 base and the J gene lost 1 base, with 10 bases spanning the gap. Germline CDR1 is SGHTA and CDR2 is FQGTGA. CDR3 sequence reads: CASSLMGSGNTEAFF. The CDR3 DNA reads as TGTGCCAGCAGCTTAATGGGCAGTGGGAACACTGAAGCTTTCTTT. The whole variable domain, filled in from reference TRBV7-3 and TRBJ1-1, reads GAGVSQTPSNKVTEKGKYVELRCDPISGHTALYWYRQSLGQGPEFLIYFQGTGAADDSGLPNDRFFAVRPEGSVSTLKIQRTERGDSAVYLCASSLMGSGNTEAFFGQGTRLTVV.

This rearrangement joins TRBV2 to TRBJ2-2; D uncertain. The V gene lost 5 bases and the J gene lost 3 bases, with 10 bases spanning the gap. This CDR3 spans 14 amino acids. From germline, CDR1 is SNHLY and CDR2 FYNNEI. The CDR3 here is CASSTVRDTGELFF. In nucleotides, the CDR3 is TGTGCCAGCAGTACGGTCCGGGACACCGGGGAGCTGTTTTTT.

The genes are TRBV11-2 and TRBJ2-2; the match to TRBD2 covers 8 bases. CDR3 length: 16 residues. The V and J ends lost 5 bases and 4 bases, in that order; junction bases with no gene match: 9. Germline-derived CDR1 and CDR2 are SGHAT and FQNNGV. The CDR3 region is CASSLRGDGRTGELFF. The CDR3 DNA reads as TGTGCCAGCAGCCTGCGGGGGGATGGCCGCACCGGGGAGCTGTTTTTT.

The CDR3 protein is CASSRDRTNYGYTF. The CDR3, as DNA: TGTGCCAGCAGCCGGGACAGGACTAACTATGGCTACACCTTC. This chain uses TRBV6-5 with TRBJ1-2; 8 positions agree with TRBD1. The J segment lost 0 bases and the V segment lost 6 bases, leaving 3 bases of the junction unmatched. This CDR3 is 14 amino acids long. Per the germline V gene, CDR1 is MNHEY and CDR2 is SVGAGI.

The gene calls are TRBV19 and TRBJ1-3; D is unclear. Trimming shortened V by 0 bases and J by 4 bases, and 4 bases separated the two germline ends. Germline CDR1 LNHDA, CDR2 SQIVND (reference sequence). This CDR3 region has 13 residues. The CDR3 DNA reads TGTGCCAGTAGTATAGATCGGGGAAACACCATATATTTT. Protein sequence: CASSIDRGNTIYF.

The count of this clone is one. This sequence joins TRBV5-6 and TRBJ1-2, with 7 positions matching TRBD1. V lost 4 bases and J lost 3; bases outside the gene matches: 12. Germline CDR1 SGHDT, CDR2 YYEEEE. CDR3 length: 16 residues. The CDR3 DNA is TGTGCCAGCAGCCTATCAATGGGACAGCCGCACTATGGCTACACCTTC. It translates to CASSLSMGQPHYGYTF.

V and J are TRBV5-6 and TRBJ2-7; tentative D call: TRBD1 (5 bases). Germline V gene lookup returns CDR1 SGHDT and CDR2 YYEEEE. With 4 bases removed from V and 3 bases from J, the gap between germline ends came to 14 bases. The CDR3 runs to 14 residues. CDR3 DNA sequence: TGTGCCAGCAGCCCCGAGGCAGGGTACTACGAGCAGTACTTC. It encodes CASSPEAGYYEQYF. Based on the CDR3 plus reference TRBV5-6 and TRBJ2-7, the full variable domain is DAGVTQSPTHLIKTRGQQVTLRCSPKSGHDTVSWYQQALGQGPQFIFQYYEEEERQRGNFPDRFSGHQFPNYSSELNVNALLLGDSALYLCASSPEAGYYEQYFGPGTRLTVT.

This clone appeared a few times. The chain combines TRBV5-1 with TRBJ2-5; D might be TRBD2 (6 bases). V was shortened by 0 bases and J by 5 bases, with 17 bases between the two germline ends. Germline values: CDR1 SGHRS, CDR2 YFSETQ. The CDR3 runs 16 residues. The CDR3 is CASSLEPGARVETQYF. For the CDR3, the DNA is TGCGCCAGCAGCTTGGAGCCGGGAGCCCGCGTGGAGACCCAGTACTTC.

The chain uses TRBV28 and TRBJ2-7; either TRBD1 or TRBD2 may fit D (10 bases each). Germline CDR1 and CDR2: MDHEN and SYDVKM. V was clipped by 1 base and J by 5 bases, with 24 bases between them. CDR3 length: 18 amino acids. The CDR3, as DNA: TGTGCCAGCAGTTTATCGGGACAGGGGCTAGCGGGAGACCACGAGCAGTACTTC. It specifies CASSLSGQGLAGDHEQYF.

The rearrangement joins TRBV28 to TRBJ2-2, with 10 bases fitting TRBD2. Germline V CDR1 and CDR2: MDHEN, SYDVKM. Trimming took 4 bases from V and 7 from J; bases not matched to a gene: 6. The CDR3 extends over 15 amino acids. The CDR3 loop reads CASSSPSGSVGELFF. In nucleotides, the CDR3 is TGTGCCAGCAGTTCACCTAGCGGGAGCGTCGGGGAGCTGTTTTTT.

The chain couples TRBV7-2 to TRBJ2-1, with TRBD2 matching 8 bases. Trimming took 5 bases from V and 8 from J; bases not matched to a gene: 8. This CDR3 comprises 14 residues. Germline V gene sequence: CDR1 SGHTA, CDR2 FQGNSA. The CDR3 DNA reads TGTGCCAGCAGCCCTGCGGGGGGCATGTATGAGCAGTTCTTC. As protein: CASSPAGGMYEQFF. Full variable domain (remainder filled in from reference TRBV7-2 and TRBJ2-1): GAGVSQSPSNKVTEKGKDVELRCDPISGHTALYWYRQSLGQGLEFLIYFQGNSAPDKSGLPSDRFSAERTGGSVSTLTIQRTQQEDSAVYLCASSPAGGMYEQFFGPGTRLTVL.

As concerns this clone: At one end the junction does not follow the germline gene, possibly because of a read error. CDR3 DNA: TGTGCCAGCACCTTAACTAGCAGCTCCTACAATGAGCAGTTCTTC. It codes for CASTLTSSSYNEQFF. The J gene is TRBJ2-1, the V gene TRBV7-8, with D perhaps matching TRBD2 (6 bases). CDR1 is SGHVS, CDR2 FQNEAQ, per germline. The CDR3 consists of 15 residues.

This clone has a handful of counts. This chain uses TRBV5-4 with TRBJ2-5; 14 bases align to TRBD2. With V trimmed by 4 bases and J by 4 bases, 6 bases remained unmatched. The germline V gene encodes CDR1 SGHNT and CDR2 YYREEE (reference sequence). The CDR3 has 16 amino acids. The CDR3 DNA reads TGTGCCAGCAGCCCCATGACTAGCGGGAGGGGAGAGACCCAGTACTTC. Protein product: CASSPMTSGRGETQYF.

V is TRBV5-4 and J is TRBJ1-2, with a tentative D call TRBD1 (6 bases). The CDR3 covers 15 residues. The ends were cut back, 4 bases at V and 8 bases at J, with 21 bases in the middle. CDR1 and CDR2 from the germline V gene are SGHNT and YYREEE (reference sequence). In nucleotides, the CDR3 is TGTGCCAGCAGCGCATACAGGGATATGTTAAAGGGCTACACCTTC. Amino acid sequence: CASSAYRDMLKGYTF.

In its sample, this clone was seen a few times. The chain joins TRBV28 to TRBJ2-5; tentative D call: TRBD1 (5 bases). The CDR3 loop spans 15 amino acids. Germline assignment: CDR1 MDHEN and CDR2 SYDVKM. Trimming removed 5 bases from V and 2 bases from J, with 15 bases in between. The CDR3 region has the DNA TGTGCCAGCAGTCCTGGGGCAGATCCGCAAGAGACCCAGTACTTC. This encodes CASSPGADPQETQYF. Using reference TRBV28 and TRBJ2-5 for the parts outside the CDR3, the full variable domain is DVKVTQSSRYLVKRTGEKVFLECVQDMDHENMFWYRQDPGLGLRLIYFSYDVKMKEKGDIPEGYSVSREKKERFSLILESASTNQTSMYLCASSPGADPQETQYFGPGTRLLVL.

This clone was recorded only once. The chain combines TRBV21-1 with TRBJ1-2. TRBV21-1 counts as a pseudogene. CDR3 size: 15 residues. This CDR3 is CASSKGGGAYDGYTF. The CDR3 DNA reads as TGTGCCAGCAGCAAAGGCGGGGGCGCCTACGATGGCTACACCTTC.

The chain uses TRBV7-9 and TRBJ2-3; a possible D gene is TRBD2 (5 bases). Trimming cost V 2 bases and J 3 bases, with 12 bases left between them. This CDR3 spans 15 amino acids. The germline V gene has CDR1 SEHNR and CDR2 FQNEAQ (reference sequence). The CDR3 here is CASSLLGVGTDTQYF. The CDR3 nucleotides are TGTGCCAGCAGCTTACTCGGGGTGGGGACAGATACGCAGTATTTT.

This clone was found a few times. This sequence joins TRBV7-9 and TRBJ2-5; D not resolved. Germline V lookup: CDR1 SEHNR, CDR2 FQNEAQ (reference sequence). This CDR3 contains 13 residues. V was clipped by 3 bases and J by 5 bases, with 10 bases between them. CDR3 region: CASSLPGSETQYF. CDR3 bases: TGTGCCAGCAGCTTGCCCGGTAGTGAGACCCAGTACTTC.